The text below deals with one TCR beta chain. Its antigen remains unidentified. Since a far larger clone is one base different, this is likely a read error. Other nucleotide sequences from this sample produce the same CDR3. Researchers divided each subset's genomic DNA evenly across several immunoSEQ plates. Profiled with immunoSEQ multiplex PCR; TCRdb holds only in-frame clones, not every one. The sample consists of about 1 million clones, around 76% of them appearing once. CDR1 is LNHDA and CDR2 is SQIVND in the germline V gene (reference sequence). This CDR3 contains 15 residues. This record comes from a study of shared clonotypes between healthy human individuals. Notes on the study in general: For sorted subsets, rarefaction showed incomplete sequencing despite large depth. Clonotype sharing among donors likely depends on sequencing depth.

V and J are TRBV19 and TRBJ1-1, with D perhaps matching TRBD1 (5 bases). The sample was memory CD4+ T cells sorted from blood. As for subset: CD45RA-negative fraction. The receptor comes from a man aged 18-30 years in good health. This CDR3 reads CASSMGTVMNTEAFF. In nucleotides, the CDR3 is TGTGCCAGTAGTATGGGGACTGTGATGAACACTGAAGCTTTCTTC.